The next 29 T cell receptor beta chains were all read from a single sample in a study of patients and donors after allogeneic stem cell transplantation. TCRdb itself ran the RT-PCR reads through MiXCR, one entry per CDR3 protein. The sample contains about 960,000 distinct CDR3 sequences, roughly 18% of which appear only once. Source material: blood, either unsorted or a sorted T cell fraction (not recorded which). These receptors all stem from a human donor who was either an allogeneic HSCT recipient or a stem cell or donor lymphocyte infusion donor (not recorded which). It is not recorded whose cells these are; they may come from a transplant donor.

In this sample, this clonotype turned up a few times. CDR3 in amino acids: CASSFHPGEWRYF. The CDR3 DNA is TGTGCCAGCAGTTTCCACCCAGGGGAATGGCGGTACTTC. The chain is built from TRBV27 and TRBJ2-7, with D possibly being TRBD1 (6 bases). Trimming removed 3 bases at V and 12 bases at J, with 18 bases between. This CDR3 is 13 amino acids long. The germline V gene encodes CDR1 MNHEY and CDR2 SMNVEV (reference sequence).

This rearrangement joins TRBV29-1 to TRBJ2-3; the D call may be TRBD1 or TRBD2 (6 bases each). The CDR3 has 16 amino acids. Germline CDR1 is SQVTM and CDR2 is ANQGSEA. Trimming stripped 0 bases from V and 1 base from J, with 14 bases between. The CDR3 region has the DNA TGCAGCGTTGAAGATCCCCGGGGGCCACGCACAGATACGCAGTATTTT. Residues: CSVEDPRGPRTDTQYF.

The V call is TRBV5-1, the J call TRBJ1-1; D perhaps matches TRBD1 (5 bases). Germline CDR1 reads SGHRS; CDR2 reads YFSETQ. This CDR3 is 15 amino acids long. Between the trimmed V and J ends, which lost 4 bases and 1 base, there was a span of 14 bases. The CDR3 protein is CASSRGPGGNTEAFF. The CDR3, as DNA: TGCGCCAGCAGCCGGGGACCGGGCGGGAACACTGAAGCTTTCTTT.

The chain carries TRBV5-1 and TRBJ2-7, with D maybe TRBD2 (5 bases). The V and J ends lost 0 bases and 7 bases respectively, with 14 bases between them. The CDR3 has 14 amino acids. CDR1 and CDR2 (germline): SGHRS, YFSETQ. CDR3 in amino acids: CASSLATPSGEQYF. CDR3 in DNA: TGCGCCAGCAGCTTGGCTACCCCATCGGGGGAGCAGTACTTC.

This clonotype showed up just a few times. J is TRBJ2-7 and V is TRBV7-6; 7 nucleotides match TRBD2. CDR1 and CDR2 from the germline V gene are SGHVS and FNYEAQ. V lost 3 bases, J lost 0 bases, and 11 bases stayed unmatched. This CDR3 has 17 amino acids. The CDR3 region is CASSFQSFSGNSYEQYF. DNA of the CDR3: TGTGCCAGCAGCTTTCAGTCGTTCAGCGGGAACTCCTACGAGCAGTACTTC.

This clonotype has just a few counts. The chain carries TRBV7-9 and TRBJ2-1; 10 nucleotides agree with TRBD1. With 5 bases clipped from V and 7 bases from J, the junction kept 8 bases outside the gene matches. CDR1 is SEHNR, CDR2 FQNEAQ, per germline (reference sequence). This CDR3 region has 15 residues. CDR3 coding DNA: TGTGCCAGCAGCCCCGGACAGGGGGGCTGGAATGAGCAGTTCTTC. It yields the protein CASSPGQGGWNEQFF.

The rearrangement links TRBV12-3 or TRBV12-4 to TRBJ2-7; tentative D call: TRBD2 (5 bases). V dropped 6 bases and J dropped 7 bases, with 13 bases sitting between them. CDR3 length: 12 amino acids. The CDR3 protein is CASSYRDGEQYF. CDR3 DNA: TGTGCCAGCAGCTATCGGGATGGGGAGCAGTACTTC.

The chain recombines TRBV12-3 or TRBV12-4 with TRBJ2-3; 8 bases align to TRBD2. The J segment lost 0 bases and the V segment lost 6 bases, leaving 8 bases of the junction unmatched. The CDR3 consists of 16 residues. The DNA of the CDR3 is TGTGCCAGCAGGGCGGGGGAGCGGGAGAGCACAGATACGCAGTATTTT. It encodes CASRAGERESTDTQYF.

This clonotype showed up just a few times. The V call is TRBV6-2 or TRBV6-3, the J call TRBJ1-2, with D hard to call. V was pared by 1 base and J by 4 bases, with 7 bases between. The CDR3 spans 13 residues. Germline assignment: CDR1 MNHEY and CDR2 SVGEGT. CDR3: CASSYLRIYGYTF. Written as DNA, the CDR3 is TGTGCCAGCAGTTACTTGCGGATCTATGGCTACACCTTC.

This clonotype was observed a few times. The genes are TRBV5-1 and TRBJ1-4; D not certain. CDR1 and CDR2 (germline): SGHRS, YFSETQ. V dropped 7 bases and J dropped 8 bases, with 18 bases sitting between them. The CDR3 has 14 amino acids. The CDR3 nucleotides are TGCGCCAGCCGCCTTGGCCCTCTTCGGGAAAAACTGTTTTTT. Its protein is CASRLGPLREKLFF.

Ten or more counts support this clonotype. This chain connects TRBV12-3 or TRBV12-4 to TRBJ2-2, with TRBD1 matching 9 bases. The junction had 10 bases not matched to a gene; V was cut back by 11 bases and J by 6 bases. The CDR3 contains 14 residues. CDR3: CAAVTGGESGELFF. CDR3 nucleotide sequence: TGTGCCGCTGTTACAGGGGGCGAATCCGGGGAGCTGTTTTTT.

This chain uses TRBV5-5 with TRBJ2-5; D gene ambiguous. Germline V gives CDR1 SGHKS, CDR2 YYEKEE (reference sequence). The CDR3 has 13 amino acids. Deletions cut 1 base from V and 13 bases from J, with 17 bases between. Here the CDR3 DNA reads TGTGCCAGCAGCTTGTGGCAGAGAGAGGCCGGGTACTTC. This translates into CASSLWQREAGYF.

This chain joins TRBV24-1 and TRBJ2-7; D gene uncertain. The CDR3 covers 14 residues. The V gene lost 9 bases and the J gene lost 2 bases, with 16 bases spanning the gap. CDR1 KGHDR and CDR2 SFDVKD come from the germline V gene. The CDR3 coding sequence is TGTGCCACCTCAAAATCTGGGTCTCCCTACGAGCAGTACTTC. Translation gives CATSKSGSPYEQYF.

This clonotype was recorded a few times. Here the CDR3 DNA reads TGTGCCAGCAGCCCGGACAGGGGGCGAAGGTTCACAGATACGCAGTATTTT. The encoded protein is CASSPDRGRRFTDTQYF. The chain has TRBV5-6 and TRBJ2-3, with 11 bases matching TRBD1. With 4 bases clipped from V and 2 bases from J, the junction kept 9 bases outside the gene matches. Per the germline V gene, CDR1 is SGHDT and CDR2 is YYEEEE. The CDR3 runs to 17 residues.

The rearrangement links TRBV6-1 to TRBJ2-1, with a weak D call TRBD2 (5 bases). The CDR3 consists of 16 residues. Germline-derived CDR1 and CDR2 are MNHNS and SASEGT. The CDR3 region has the DNA TGTCCAGCGGAGTACCAAAACGAGAGCTCCTACAATGAGCAGTTCTTC. Protein sequence: CPAEYQNESSYNEQFF.

The genes are TRBV27 and TRBJ1-3; D gene unclear. Trimming stripped 5 bases from V and 0 bases from J, with 17 bases between. Germline assignment: CDR1 MNHEY and CDR2 SMNVEV (reference sequence). The CDR3 sequence is 17 residues long. CDR3 in amino acids: CASSPAGRVSSGNTIYF. For the CDR3, the DNA is TGTGCCAGCAGTCCAGCCGGACGGGTGAGCTCTGGAAACACCATATATTTT.

The V call is TRBV2, the J call TRBJ2-7; D remains ambiguous. Germline V gives CDR1 SNHLY, CDR2 FYNNEI. The germline V and J ends were trimmed by 3 bases and 6 bases, with 3 bases remaining between them. This CDR3 is 10 amino acids long. DNA for the CDR3: TGTGCCAGCAGTGACTTCGAGCAGTACTTC. It yields the protein CASSDFEQYF.

The sample holds a few counts of this clonotype. CDR3 region: CASSLPGAVSQPQHF. As DNA, the CDR3 is TGTGCCAGCAGTTTACCGGGGGCGGTGAGTCAGCCCCAGCATTTT. This chain connects TRBV28 to TRBJ1-5, with D possibly matching TRBD1 (6 bases). Trimming stripped 2 bases from V and 6 bases from J, with 14 bases between. From germline, CDR1 is MDHEN and CDR2 SYDVKM. The CDR3 totals 15 residues.

V usage is TRBV20-1 and J usage is TRBJ1-5; D is perhaps TRBD1 (5 bases). CDR1 DFQATT and CDR2 SNEGSKA come from the germline V gene (reference sequence). The CDR3 contains 15 residues. V was trimmed by 0 bases and J by 5 bases, leaving 14 bases between them. The CDR3 DNA sequence: TGCAGTGCTAGAGATCTTGGGGCCGGGGATCAGCCCCAGCATTTT. It codes for CSARDLGAGDQPQHF.

The chain links TRBV20-1 to TRBJ2-3; 11 nucleotides line up with TRBD2. V was pared by 1 base and J by 5 bases, with 11 bases of the junction left unmatched. The CDR3 contains 17 residues. CDR1 DFQATT and CDR2 SNEGSKA come from the germline V gene (reference sequence). CDR3 region: CSARGPGLADIRDTQYF. In nucleotides, the CDR3 is TGCAGTGCTAGAGGCCCGGGACTAGCGGATATCAGAGATACGCAGTATTTT.

J is TRBJ2-6 and V is TRBV27; D may be TRBD1 (5 bases). This CDR3 comprises 15 residues. Trimming took off 7 bases at V and 0 bases at J, with 10 bases between the two ends. Germline CDR1 MNHEY, CDR2 SMNVEV (reference sequence). The CDR3 DNA is TGTGCCAGCACTAAAACAGGCTCTGGGGCCAACGTCCTGACTTTC. This codes for CASTKTGSGANVLTF.

This clonotype has only a few counts. The genes are TRBV24-1 and TRBJ2-7; D unresolved. There are 13 residues in the CDR3. Trimming cost V 5 bases and J 1 base, with 8 bases left between them. Per germline, CDR1 KGHDR and CDR2 SFDVKD. CDR3 DNA sequence: TGTGCCACCAGTGCCGGTTTTTCCTACGAGCAGTACTTC. Translating it yields CATSAGFSYEQYF.

This chain connects TRBV4-1 to TRBJ2-5; no clear D gene. The germline gives CDR1 MGHRA, CDR2 YSYEKL. The CDR3 length is 14 residues. V lost 4 bases, J lost 0 bases, and 9 bases lay in between. The CDR3 nucleotides are TGCGCCAGCAGCCCCGATCGGGACCAAGAGACCCAGTACTTC. This gives the protein CASSPDRDQETQYF.

This clonotype was detected a few times. The V and J genes are TRBV18 and TRBJ1-6; 7 nucleotides match TRBD1. J gave up 8 bases and V 1 base, and 2 bases lay outside the gene matches. Per the germline V gene, CDR1 is KGHSH and CDR2 is LQKENI. The CDR3 spans 14 residues. The CDR3 loop is CASSPQGQHSPLHF. DNA for the CDR3: TGTGCCAGCTCACCACAGGGACAGCATTCACCCCTCCACTTT.

The genes are TRBV24-1 and TRBJ2-2; 8 nucleotides match TRBD1. The CDR3 totals 16 residues. V lost 6 bases, J lost 1 base, and 6 bases stayed unmatched. Germline lookup yields CDR1 KGHDR and CDR2 SFDVKD. CDR3 nucleotides: TGTGCCACCAGTCCAGGGGGCACATGGAACACCGGGGAGCTGTTTTTT. This encodes CATSPGGTWNTGELFF.

This chain links TRBV18 with TRBJ1-1; a weak D match, TRBD1 (6 bases). Germline V gene sequence: CDR1 KGHSH, CDR2 LQKENI. The CDR3 runs to 14 residues. The V and J ends lost 4 bases and 5 bases respectively, with 14 bases between them. The CDR3 DNA reads as TGTGCCAGCTCACAGGGTAGACAGGATACTGAAGCTTTCTTT. Encoded protein: CASSQGRQDTEAFF. The full variable domain, in which reference TRBV18 and TRBJ1-1 provide the parts outside the CDR3, is NAGVMQNPRHLVRRRGQEARLRCSPMKGHSHVYWYRQLPEEGLKFMVYLQKENIIDESGMPKERFSAEFPKEGPSILRIQQVVRGDSAAYFCASSQGRQDTEAFFGQGTRLTVV.

This clonotype was seen a handful of times. Given a much more abundant clone one base away, this may be a read error. The chain employs TRBV27 and TRBJ2-1; 15 bases map to TRBD2. Germline assignment: CDR1 MNHEY and CDR2 SMNVEV (reference sequence). The CDR3 length is 15 residues. The trim removed 3 bases at V and 9 bases at J, leaving 3 bases unmatched. CDR3 amino acids: CASSFGLAGGGEQFF. The CDR3 coding sequence is TGTGCCAGCAGTTTCGGACTAGCGGGAGGGGGTGAGCAGTTCTTC.

The chain recombines TRBV3-1 with TRBJ1-1, with D possibly TRBD1 on 6 matching bases. The CDR3 consists of 14 residues. CDR1 and CDR2 (germline): LGHDT, YNNKEL (reference sequence). Trimming took 4 bases from V and 4 from J, leaving 13 bases between them. CDR3 sequence reads: CASSRDTMPTEAFF. The CDR3 nucleotides read TGTGCCAGCAGCCGGGACACCATGCCCACTGAAGCTTTCTTT.

This clonotype turned up a few times. The V gene is TRBV2, the J gene TRBJ2-5; 12 positions agree with TRBD2. Germline V gives CDR1 SNHLY, CDR2 FYNNEI. CDR3 size: 16 residues. Trimming at V came to 4 bases and at J to 5 bases, leaving 8 bases not matched to a gene. The DNA of the CDR3 is TGTGCCAGCAGTGTTCCGACTAGCGGGAGTTTTGAGACCCAGTACTTC. It codes for CASSVPTSGSFETQYF.